This record concerns one TCR beta chain sequence. What it recognizes is unknown. Produced via immunoSEQ multiplex PCR; TCRdb's table is partial and in-frame only. The sample records nearly 110,000 clones, 80% to 95% being singletons. These data belong to a study of OX40 agonist ivuxolimab in advanced cancers. Study information: The dose-escalation group included hepatocellular carcinoma, melanoma, renal cell carcinoma and head and neck cancer. In three patients, partial responses were observed, one with hepatocellular carcinoma and two with cutaneous melanoma.

The CDR3 contains 14 residues. Trimming cost V 5 bases and J 2 bases, with 12 bases left between them. From germline, CDR1 is SGHVS and CDR2 FNYEAQ. Study findings and constraints: The 0.1-3.0 mg/kg partial responders had among the lowest clonal expansion.

The sequenced sample was CD4+ or CD8+ T cells sorted from blood, obtained in a trial of the OX40 agonist ivuxolimab. The source is an adult with an advanced solid tumor such as melanoma, head and neck, liver or kidney cancer. The chain combines TRBV7-6 with TRBJ2-5, with D possibly being TRBD1 or TRBD2 (5 bases each). The CDR3 nucleotides read TGTGCCAGCAGCCCAGGGACGGCTCAAGAGACCCAGTACTTC. This translates into CASSPGTAQETQYF.